The 25 T cell receptor beta chains below all came from one sample that was sequenced in a study of T cell responses to AZD1222 COVID-19 vaccine. The repertoire was sequenced with immunoSEQ multiplex PCR; TCRdb's copy has only in-frame clones and lacks some. The sample consists of about 76,000 clones, approximately 80% of them appearing once. The source was peripheral blood, collected 28 days after the second dose of the MenACWY control vaccine. These TCRs come from an adult who received the MenACWY meningococcal vaccine as a control.

The gene calls are TRBV7-2 and TRBJ1-2; 10 bases line up with TRBD1. The ends lost 1 base at V and 4 bases at J; junction bases unmatched: 3. Germline V CDR1 and CDR2: SGHTA, FQGNSA. This CDR3 region has 15 residues. CDR3 protein: CASSLVRDRGYGYTF. CDR3 coding DNA: TGTGCCAGCAGCTTAGTTCGGGACAGGGGCTATGGCTACACCTTC.

The genes are TRBV5-8 and TRBJ2-2; TRBD2 aligns across 7 bases. The V gene end was trimmed by 4 bases and the J gene end by 5 bases; junction bases not matched to a gene: 5. From germline, CDR1 is SGHTS and CDR2 YDEGEE. The CDR3 is 14 amino acids. This chain's CDR3 is CASSLGGLTGELFF. The CDR3 coding sequence is TGTGCCAGCAGCCTGGGGGGGTTAACCGGGGAGCTGTTTTTT.

This chain connects TRBV7-6 to TRBJ1-3, with 10 bases aligning to TRBD1. The CDR3 loop spans 16 amino acids. CDR1 is SGHVS and CDR2 is FNYEAQ in the germline V gene. The V segment lost 5 bases and the J segment 2 bases; nucleotides outside the gene matches: 6. The CDR3, as DNA: TGTGCCAGCAGCCTGGGACAGGGGTCACCTGGAAACACCATATATTTT. Protein: CASSLGQGSPGNTIYF.

J is TRBJ2-5 and V is TRBV11-2, with D hard to call. The CDR3 is 11 residues long. Trimming stripped 9 bases from V and 0 bases from J, with 5 bases between. CDR1 SGHAT and CDR2 FQNNGV come from the germline V gene. CDR3 DNA: TGTGCCAGTGGATACCAAGAGACCCAGTACTTC. Protein: CASGYQETQYF.

The chain links TRBV7-2 to TRBJ2-5, with a tentative D call TRBD1 (5 bases). The CDR3 is 13 amino acids. The germline V gene encodes CDR1 SGHTA and CDR2 FQGNSA. V was pared by 4 bases and J by 1 base, with 7 bases between. CDR3 nucleotide sequence: TGTGCCAGCAGCTCCAGGGTCCAAGAGACCCAGTACTTC. Its protein product is CASSSRVQETQYF.

This chain uses TRBV6-5 with TRBJ1-1, with a weak D call TRBD1 (5 bases). The CDR3 contains 13 residues. Germline V gene data show CDR1 as MNHEY and CDR2 as SVGAGI. Trimming cost V 8 bases and J 4 bases, with 14 bases left between them. CDR3 sequence reads: CASSVGRGTEAFF. Here the CDR3 DNA reads TGTGCCAGCTCAGTGGGGCGGGGCACTGAAGCTTTCTTT.

This chain links TRBV5-5 with TRBJ2-1; D is ambiguous. Germline V gene lookup returns CDR1 SGHKS and CDR2 YYEKEE (reference sequence). This CDR3 is built from 13 residues. Trimming took 0 bases from V and 2 from J, leaving 3 bases between them. The CDR3 DNA is TGTGCCAGCAGCTTGGAAGCCTACAATGAGCAGTTCTTC. This translates into CASSLEAYNEQFF.

This chain connects TRBV7-9 to TRBJ2-7; a possible D gene is TRBD1 (5 bases). Trimming took off 7 bases at V and 3 bases at J, with 10 bases between the two ends. Germline V gene data show CDR1 as SEHNR and CDR2 as FQNEAQ (reference sequence). The CDR3 is 12 amino acids. DNA for the CDR3: TGTGCCAGCACCTCCCAGGGCTACGAGCAGTACTTC. It is translated as CASTSQGYEQYF.

This clone was observed at least ten times. The chain combines TRBV18 with TRBJ2-7; 8 bases fit TRBD1. Trimming took 6 bases from V and 6 from J; bases not matched to a gene: 13. The CDR3 sequence is 15 residues long. Germline-derived CDR1 and CDR2 are KGHSH and LQKENI. The CDR3 nucleotides read TGTGCCAGCTCTTCAGGGGGCTCTGTGGGACTCGAGCAGTACTTC. It codes for CASSSGGSVGLEQYF.

The CDR3 bases are TGTGCCAGCAGCCTCTCAGGACAGGGTAGGGTCCACGAGCAGTACTTC. As protein: CASSLSGQGRVHEQYF. This sequence joins TRBV28 and TRBJ2-7; 8 bases fit TRBD1. Germline V gene sequence: CDR1 MDHEN, CDR2 SYDVKM. The ends lost 6 bases at V and 5 bases at J; junction bases unmatched: 15. The CDR3 is made up of 16 amino acids.

The chain employs TRBV28 and TRBJ1-4; no clear D. The CDR3 length is 13 residues. Trimming stripped 2 bases from V and 7 bases from J, with 8 bases between. From germline, CDR1 is MDHEN and CDR2 SYDVKM. In DNA, the CDR3 is TGTGCCAGCAGTTTAAAGAGCAGTGAAAAACTGTTTTTT. It translates to CASSLKSSEKLFF.

The gene calls are TRBV9 and TRBJ2-7; 7 bases line up with TRBD2. The CDR3 sequence is 14 residues long. Germline CDR1 is SGDLS and CDR2 is YYNGEE. J gave up 2 bases and V 2 bases, and 4 bases lay outside the gene matches. CDR3 nucleotides: TGTGCCAGCAGCGTCGGGGGGACGGCCTACGAGCAGTACTTC. This encodes CASSVGGTAYEQYF.

This clone has a handful of counts. J is TRBJ1-5 and V is TRBV6-5; TRBD1 might be the D (6 bases). V was trimmed by 5 bases and J by 10 bases, leaving 15 bases between them. The CDR3 runs to 13 residues. Germline V lookup: CDR1 MNHEY, CDR2 SVGAGI. The CDR3 DNA sequence: TGTGCCAGCAGTACAGGACAGCCTTTACCCCAGCATTTT. Its protein product is CASSTGQPLPQHF.

The rearrangement joins TRBV19 to TRBJ2-7, with a weak D call TRBD1 (6 bases). CDR1 and CDR2 (germline): LNHDA, SQIVND (reference sequence). V lost 5 bases, J lost 3 bases, and 14 bases lay in between. This CDR3 contains 14 residues. CDR3 sequence reads: CASSFTLDSYEQYF. The CDR3 DNA reads TGTGCCAGTAGTTTTACCTTGGACAGCTACGAGCAGTACTTC.

The chain employs TRBV4-2 and TRBJ1-4, with a possible D match to TRBD1 (5 bases). With 4 bases removed from V and 2 bases from J, the gap between germline ends came to 11 bases. CDR3 length: 15 residues. CDR1 and CDR2 (germline): LGHNA, YNFKEQ. CDR3 sequence reads: CASSPLAGTNEKLFF. In DNA, the CDR3 is TGTGCCAGCAGCCCGCTGGCAGGGACTAATGAAAAACTGTTTTTT.

This CDR3 reads CAWRDRANEKLFF. DNA for the CDR3: TGTGCCTGGAGGGACAGGGCGAATGAAAAACTGTTTTTT. This chain connects TRBV30 to TRBJ1-4; 8 bases fit TRBD1. Germline V gives CDR1 GTSNPN, CDR2 SVGIG (reference sequence). The V gene end was trimmed by 3 bases and the J gene end by 5 bases; junction bases not matched to a gene: 2. The CDR3 has 13 residues.

V gene TRBV12-1 combines with J gene TRBJ2-7; the table assigns TRBD1, which was not confirmed against the DNA. TRBV12-1 is termed a pseudogene. The CDR3 has 15 residues. The CDR3 sequence is CASSFRDRGSYEQYF. CDR3 DNA sequence: TGTGCCAGCAGCTTCCGGGACAGGGGATCCTACGAGCAGTACTTC.

This clone was picked up a small number of times. This chain connects TRBV7-2 to TRBJ1-6, with D possibly matching TRBD1 (5 bases). Germline V gene sequence: CDR1 SGHTA, CDR2 FQGNSA. CDR3 length: 15 residues. Trimming took off 5 bases at V and 3 bases at J, with 11 bases between the two ends. CDR3 DNA: TGTGCCAGCAGCGGGGGAAGTGGCTATAATTCACCCCTCCACTTT. Translating gives CASSGGSGYNSPLHF.

The rearrangement uses TRBV5-6 and TRBJ2-4; D uncertain. V gave up 2 bases and J gave up 7 bases, with 13 bases separating them. There are 14 residues in the CDR3. CDR1 and CDR2 (germline): SGHDT, YYEEEE. CDR3 sequence: CASSFAGPDNIQYF. CDR3 DNA sequence: TGTGCCAGCAGCTTCGCCGGCCCAGACAACATTCAGTACTTC.

This clone has more than one count but fewer than ten. The V and J genes are TRBV19 and TRBJ2-7; TRBD1 is a possible D gene (6 bases). This CDR3 is 14 amino acids long. V was clipped by 5 bases and J by 3 bases, with 14 bases between them. Germline-derived CDR1 and CDR2 are LNHDA and SQIVND (reference sequence). The chain's CDR3 is CASSPRTAFYEQYF. CDR3 sequence (DNA): TGTGCCAGTAGTCCCCGGACAGCATTCTACGAGCAGTACTTC.

This clone showed up just once. The chain carries TRBV2 and TRBJ1-5; weak D call: TRBD1 (5 bases). This CDR3 is built from 13 residues. Germline V lookup: CDR1 SNHLY, CDR2 FYNNEI. Trimming shortened V by 2 bases and J by 4 bases, and 6 bases separated the two germline ends. This CDR3 reads CASSEQGNQPQHF. In nucleotides, the CDR3 is TGTGCCAGCAGTGAACAGGGAAATCAGCCCCAGCATTTT.

This chain links TRBV11-2 with TRBJ2-1; unclear D gene. Germline V gene data show CDR1 as SGHAT and CDR2 as FQNNGV. Trimming pared 0 bases from V and 5 bases from J, leaving 8 bases between. CDR3 length equals 14 residues. CDR3 sequence (DNA): TGTGCCAGCAGCTTAGATTGGATAGACAATGAGCAGTTCTTC. Translated: CASSLDWIDNEQFF.

The chain combines TRBV2 with TRBJ2-1; 12 nucleotides agree with TRBD2. The length of the CDR3 is 16 residues. The V segment lost 6 bases and the J segment 4 bases; nucleotides outside the gene matches: 7. The V gene's germline CDR1 is SNHLY and CDR2 FYNNEI. CDR3 DNA: TGTGCCAGCAGCACTAGCGGGAGGTCAATTTACAATGAGCAGTTCTTC. It encodes CASSTSGRSIYNEQFF.

The rearrangement links TRBV29-1 to TRBJ1-2; TRBD1 is a possible D gene (6 bases). CDR3 length: 14 residues. Trimming took off 4 bases at V and 8 bases at J, with 20 bases between the two ends. Per germline, CDR1 SQVTM and CDR2 ANQGSEA. The CDR3 reads CSVVIKPGDPGYTF. DNA of the CDR3: TGCAGCGTTGTTATCAAGCCAGGGGACCCCGGCTACACCTTC.

The rearrangement uses TRBV4-1 and TRBJ1-4; 11 bases are shared with TRBD1. Germline loops: CDR1 MGHRA, CDR2 YSYEKL. Trimming at V came to 4 bases and at J to 6 bases, leaving 7 bases not matched to a gene. This CDR3 has 16 amino acids. CDR3 DNA: TGCGCCAGCAGCCGGGCGGCGGGACAGGGGGATGAAAAACTGTTTTTT. Translated: CASSRAAGQGDEKLFF.